The 14 T cell receptor beta chains listed next were all sequenced from one sample in a study of T cells in narcolepsy. Libraries were prepared by immunoSEQ multiplex PCR; TCRdb keeps only in-frame clonotypes and omits some of them. The sample carries 25,000 to 35,000 clones, 82% recorded once. The sequencing input was CD45RA- memory CD4+ T cells from PBMCs. All receptors come from a human donor with narcolepsy.

This chain uses TRBV6-1 with TRBJ2-3, with 9 bases that match TRBD2. This CDR3 contains 16 residues. Germline CDR1 reads MNHNS; CDR2 reads SASEGT. Trimming removed 2 bases from V and 1 base from J; junction bases left unmatched: 4. The CDR3 loop reads CASSEYSGRGTDTQYF. CDR3 in DNA: TGTGCCAGCAGTGAATATAGCGGGAGAGGCACAGATACGCAGTATTTT.

This chain links TRBV5-4 with TRBJ2-5; 8 nucleotides align to TRBD1. The CDR3 extends over 16 amino acids. V lost 1 base and J lost 2; bases outside the gene matches: 7. In germline, CDR1 is SGHNT, CDR2 YYREEE (reference sequence). DNA for the CDR3: TGTGCCAGCAGCTTGTTCGCAGGGGGCGGGCAAGAGACCCAGTACTTC. Translated, it gives CASSLFAGGGQETQYF.

The rearrangement links TRBV5-1 to TRBJ2-7; D may be TRBD1 (6 bases). Trimming took off 4 bases at V and 7 bases at J, with 21 bases between the two ends. The CDR3 is made up of 15 amino acids. Germline-derived CDR1 and CDR2 are SGHRS and YFSETQ. CDR3 sequence (DNA): TGCGCCAGCAGCGTAGGGCGGCAGGGGAGATTGGAGCAGTACTTC. Translated, it gives CASSVGRQGRLEQYF. Variable domain in full (rest from reference TRBV5-1 and TRBJ2-7): KAGVTQTPRYLIKTRGQQVTLSCSPISGHRSVSWYQQTPGQGLQFLFEYFSETQRNKGNFPGRFSGRQFSNSRSEMNVSTLELGDSALYLCASSVGRQGRLEQYFGPGTRLTVT.

V usage is TRBV27 and J usage is TRBJ1-2; D might be TRBD1 (5 bases). The CDR3 consists of 15 residues. Looked up from germline, CDR1 is MNHEY and CDR2 is SMNVEV (reference sequence). Trimming removed 3 bases at V and 7 bases at J, with 18 bases between. The DNA for the CDR3 is TGTGCCAGCAGTTTTAATCAGGGTCGGGCGGGTGGCTACACCTTC. It codes for CASSFNQGRAGGYTF.

About this clone: This may be a read error, as it is one base from a much larger clone. CDR3 DNA: TGTGCCAGCGGTGAAGGCGGGTCTTCCTATAATTCACCCCTCCACTTT. This codes for CASGEGGSSYNSPLHF. The J gene is TRBJ1-6, the V gene TRBV6-1; D is unclear. This CDR3 contains 16 residues. The germline V gene has CDR1 MNHNS and CDR2 SASEGT.

This rearrangement joins TRBV7-9 to TRBJ1-2; a weak D match, TRBD1 (5 bases). Between the trimmed V and J ends, which lost 6 bases and 7 bases, there was a span of 18 bases. From germline, CDR1 is SEHNR and CDR2 FQNEAQ (reference sequence). CDR3 length equals 14 residues. The CDR3 spells CASSSDGGQGGYTF. The CDR3 region has the DNA TGTGCCAGCAGTTCCGACGGAGGGCAGGGTGGCTACACCTTC. The variable domain in full, completed from reference TRBV7-9 and TRBJ1-2, reads DTGVSQNPRHKITKRGQNVTFRCDPISEHNRLYWYRQTLGQGPEFLTYFQNEAQLEKSRLLSDRFSAERPKGSFSTLEIQRTEQGDSAMYLCASSSDGGQGGYTFGSGTRLTVV.

The V gene is TRBV6-1, the J gene TRBJ1-5, with 10 nucleotides matching TRBD1. Germline V gives CDR1 MNHNS, CDR2 SASEGT. The CDR3 is 15 amino acids. J was trimmed by 4 bases and V by 5 bases; bases with no gene match: 5. CDR3 amino acids: CASSTRDRGNQPQHF. In nucleotides, the CDR3 is TGTGCCAGCAGTACCCGGGACAGGGGTAATCAGCCCCAGCATTTT.

The chain employs TRBV18 and TRBJ2-5; D gene unclear. The CDR3 loop spans 11 amino acids. V lost 6 bases, J lost 3 bases, and 5 bases lay in between. Germline lookup yields CDR1 KGHSH and CDR2 LQKENI. DNA of the CDR3: TGTGCCAGCTCCCGAGAAGAGACCCAGTACTTC. Its translation: CASSREETQYF.

The V gene is TRBV5-8, the J gene TRBJ2-5; D is unresolved. The DNA end lines up better with TRBJ2-7; the J call may be wrong. The CDR3 covers 13 residues. Germline V CDR1 and CDR2: SGHTS, YDEGEE. The CDR3: CASSFFRDHEQYF. The CDR3, as DNA: TGTGCCAGCAGCTTTTTCCGTGACCACGAGCAGTACTTC.

This rearrangement joins TRBV19 to TRBJ1-2; D gene unclear. V was shortened by 7 bases and J by 6 bases, with 18 bases between the two germline ends. The CDR3 is 14 amino acids. The germline V gene has CDR1 LNHDA and CDR2 SQIVND (reference sequence). CDR3 protein: CASNSPGLQDGYTF. The DNA for the CDR3 is TGTGCCAGTAACTCCCCCGGCCTCCAGGATGGCTACACCTTC.

The J gene is TRBJ1-1, the V gene TRBV19; TRBD1 matches 9 bases. Unmatched junction bases numbered 10, after V lost 7 bases and J lost 10 bases. CDR1 is LNHDA, CDR2 SQIVND, per germline (reference sequence). The CDR3 runs to 13 residues. Here the CDR3 DNA reads TGTGCCAGTAAGGGGACAGGGAAGGTCGGAGCTTTCTTT. Its protein is CASKGTGKVGAFF. Drawing the rest from reference TRBV19 and TRBJ1-1, the complete variable domain is DGGITQSPKYLFRKEGQNVTLSCEQNLNHDAMYWYRQDPGQGLRLIYYSQIVNDFQKGDIAEGYSVSREKKESFPLTVTSAQKNPTAFYLCASKGTGKVGAFFGQGTRLTVV.

The chain employs TRBV28 and TRBJ1-2; possible D gene TRBD1, 6 bases. Germline-derived CDR1 and CDR2 are MDHEN and SYDVKM. This CDR3 is 16 amino acids long. Trimming took 6 bases from V and 2 from J, leaving 19 bases between them. The CDR3 coding sequence is TGTGCCAGCAGCTCATTGAGGACAGTTAGAAACTATGGCTACACCTTC. It codes for CASSSLRTVRNYGYTF.

The chain recombines TRBV25-1 with TRBJ2-7; TRBD1 agrees at 11 bases. With V trimmed by 3 bases and J by 2 bases, 3 bases remained unmatched. In germline, CDR1 is MGHDK, CDR2 SYGVNS. The CDR3 runs to 15 residues. The chain's CDR3 is CASSDSGQGAYEQYF. The CDR3 coding sequence is TGTGCCAGCAGTGATTCGGGACAGGGGGCCTACGAGCAGTACTTC.

The chain recombines TRBV18 with TRBJ1-1, with D uncertain. CDR3 length equals 12 residues. Trimming stripped 3 bases from V and 3 bases from J, with 5 bases between. The germline V gene encodes CDR1 KGHSH and CDR2 LQKENI. The CDR3 reads CASSPGDTEAFF. The CDR3 DNA follows: TGTGCCAGCTCACCGGGAGACACTGAAGCTTTCTTT.